The 10 T cell receptor beta chains below all came from one sample that was sequenced in a study of CD8 T cells in ankylosing spondylitis (dated by TCRdb to about 2017). The library was prepared using 5' RACE. Instrument used: Illumina HiSeq 2500. TCRdb reprocessing: public reads trimmed at Q25 with fastp, clones called with MiXCR, in-frame beta chains kept. Rows matching on CDR3 protein sequence are summarized as one entry with the most common DNA and genes. Recorded for this sample are around 300,000 distinct CDR3 sequences; around a tenth of them occurred a single time. The ten most abundant clones make up roughly 9.1% of the sample. The sequenced sample consisted of blood, either unsorted or a sorted T cell fraction (not recorded which). The receptors were gathered from a female donor with ankylosing spondylitis or in good health (not recorded which).

This clonotype was seen at least ten times. The chain is built from TRBV10-3 and TRBJ1-6; D ambiguous. From germline, CDR1 is ENHRY and CDR2 SYGVKD. This CDR3 has 13 amino acids. V lost 3 bases and J lost 7, with 7 bases in between. The CDR3 nucleotides read TGTGCCATCAGTGATGGCAGGAATTCACCCCTCCACTTT. This codes for CAISDGRNSPLHF.

This clonotype occurred many times. The CDR3 region is CSVGLAGMYNEQFF. For the CDR3, the DNA is TGCAGCGTTGGACTAGCGGGAATGTACAATGAGCAGTTCTTC. The genes are TRBV29-1 and TRBJ2-1, with TRBD2 identical over 11 bases. Germline trimming cut 4 bases from V and 4 bases from J; bases unmatched to any gene: 3. Germline V gene data show CDR1 as SQVTM and CDR2 as ANQGSEA. CDR3 length equals 14 residues.

This clonotype was found many times. The J gene is TRBJ1-1, the V gene TRBV7-9, with TRBD1 matching over 7 bases. This CDR3 spans 14 amino acids. Germline V gives CDR1 SEHNR, CDR2 FQNEAQ (reference sequence). Losses at the gene ends were 6 bases for V and 3 bases for J; bases not matched to a gene: 7. CDR3 sequence: CASRKQGMDTEAFF. CDR3 DNA sequence: TGTGCCAGCAGAAAACAGGGGATGGACACTGAAGCTTTCTTT.

This clonotype showed up many times. The chain uses TRBV20-1 and TRBJ2-1, with TRBD2 matching over 10 bases. This CDR3 spans 12 amino acids. Germline V lookup: CDR1 DFQATT, CDR2 SNEGSKA (reference sequence). Here the CDR3 DNA reads TGCAGAGGAGCGGGAGGGGGCAATGAGCAGTTCTTC. This sequence encodes CRGAGGGNEQFF.

This clonotype was picked up many times. The genes are TRBV20-1 and TRBJ1-6; D might be TRBD1 (5 bases). CDR1 is DFQATT and CDR2 is SNEGSKA in the germline V gene (reference sequence). The V end was cut by 8 bases, the J end by 8 bases, with 25 bases between. The CDR3 sequence is 16 residues long. The CDR3 DNA reads TGCAGTACCAAGAGGGCAGGGCTCCTTAGGGATTCACCCCTCCACTTT. As protein: CSTKRAGLLRDSPLHF.

A few counts support this clonotype. V is TRBV5-1 and J is TRBJ2-7, with TRBD2 identical over 11 bases. Germline-derived CDR1 and CDR2 are SGHRS and YFSETQ. The CDR3 spans 17 residues. Trimming removed 3 bases from V and 5 bases from J; junction bases left unmatched: 13. The CDR3 DNA reads TGCGCCAGCAGCTCCGCTCCCGCTAGCGGGGGGCGAGACGAGCAGTACTTC. As protein: CASSSAPASGGRDEQYF.

Ten or more counts support this clonotype. The chain joins TRBV5-1 to TRBJ2-7; a weak D match, TRBD1 (6 bases). Germline-derived CDR1 and CDR2 are SGHRS and YFSETQ. Trimming stripped 1 base from V and 3 bases from J, with 11 bases between. This CDR3 region has 14 residues. CDR3 sequence reads: CASSLNRELYEQYF. CDR3 bases: TGCGCCAGCAGCTTGAACAGGGAGCTCTACGAGCAGTACTTC.

This clonotype was counted at least ten times. The V and J genes are TRBV20-1 and TRBJ2-1, with 12 positions matching TRBD2. The CDR3 consists of 16 residues. V was clipped by 2 bases and J by 4 bases; unmatched bases: 6. Germline V gene data show CDR1 as DFQATT and CDR2 as SNEGSKA (reference sequence). This chain's CDR3 is CSARLAGGKQYNEQFF. CDR3 coding DNA: TGCAGTGCTAGACTAGCGGGGGGGAAACAGTACAATGAGCAGTTCTTC.

This clonotype has a count of ten or more. The gene calls are TRBV5-1 and TRBJ2-1, with TRBD2 matching 9 bases. The CDR3 runs to 16 residues. Trimming at V came to 4 bases and at J to 3 bases, leaving 8 bases not matched to a gene. Per the germline V gene, CDR1 is SGHRS and CDR2 is YFSETQ. CDR3 in amino acids: CASSPGGAGGYNEQFF. The CDR3 DNA sequence: TGCGCCAGCAGCCCCGGTGGAGCGGGGGGCTACAATGAGCAGTTCTTC.

This clonotype was seen ten or more times. J is TRBJ1-1 and V is TRBV12-3 or TRBV12-4, with D hard to call. CDR3 length equals 13 residues. With 3 bases removed from V and 7 bases from J, the gap between germline ends came to 12 bases. The CDR3 nucleotides are TGTGCCAGCAGTTTCGAGGCGGGCAGTGAAGCTTTCTTT. Residues: CASSFEAGSEAFF.